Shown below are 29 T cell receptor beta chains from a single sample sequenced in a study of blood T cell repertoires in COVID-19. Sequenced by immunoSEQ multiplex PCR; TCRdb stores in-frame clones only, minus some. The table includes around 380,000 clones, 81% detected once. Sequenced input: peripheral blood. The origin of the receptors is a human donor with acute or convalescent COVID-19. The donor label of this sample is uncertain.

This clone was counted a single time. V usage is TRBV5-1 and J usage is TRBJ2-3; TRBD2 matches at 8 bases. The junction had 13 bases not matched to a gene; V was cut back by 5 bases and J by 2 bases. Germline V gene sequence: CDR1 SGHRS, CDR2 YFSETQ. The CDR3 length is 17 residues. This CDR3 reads CASRWRGDLYATDTQYF. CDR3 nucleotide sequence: TGCGCCAGCAGGTGGCGGGGGGACCTCTACGCCACAGATACGCAGTATTTT.

The CDR3 spells CSARAGLELFF. The CDR3 bases are TGCAGTGCCCGAGCCGGGTTGGAGCTGTTTTTT. The chain couples TRBV20-1 to TRBJ2-2; no definite D call. V lost 6 bases and J lost 10, with 12 bases in between. Germline CDR1 reads DFQATT; CDR2 reads SNEGSKA (reference sequence). The CDR3 contains 11 residues.

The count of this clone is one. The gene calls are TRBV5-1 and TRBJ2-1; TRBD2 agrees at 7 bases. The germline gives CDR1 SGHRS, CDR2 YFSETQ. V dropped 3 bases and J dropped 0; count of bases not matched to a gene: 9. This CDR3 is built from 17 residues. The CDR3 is CASSYPERESSYNEQFF. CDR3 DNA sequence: TGCGCCAGCAGCTACCCCGAGCGGGAAAGCTCCTACAATGAGCAGTTCTTC.

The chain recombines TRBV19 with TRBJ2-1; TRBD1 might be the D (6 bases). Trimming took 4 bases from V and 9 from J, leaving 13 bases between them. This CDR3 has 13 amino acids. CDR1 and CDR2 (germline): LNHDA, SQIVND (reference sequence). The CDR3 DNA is TGTGCCAGTAGTAGGGACATCAGGGCTGAGCAGTTCTTC. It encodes CASSRDIRAEQFF.

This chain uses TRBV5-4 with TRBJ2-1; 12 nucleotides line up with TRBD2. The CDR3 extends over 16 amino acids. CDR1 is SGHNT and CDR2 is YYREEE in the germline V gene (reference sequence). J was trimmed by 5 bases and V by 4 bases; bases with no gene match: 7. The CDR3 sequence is CASSPPGTSGHNEQFF. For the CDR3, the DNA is TGTGCCAGCAGCCCCCCGGGGACTAGCGGGCACAATGAGCAGTTCTTC.

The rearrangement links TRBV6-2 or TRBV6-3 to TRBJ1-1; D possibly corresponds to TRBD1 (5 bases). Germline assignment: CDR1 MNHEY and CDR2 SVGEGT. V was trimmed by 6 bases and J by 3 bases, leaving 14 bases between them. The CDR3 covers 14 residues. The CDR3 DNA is TGTGCCAGCAGCCCTTCGGGCAGGGACACTGAAGCTTTCTTT. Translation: CASSPSGRDTEAFF.

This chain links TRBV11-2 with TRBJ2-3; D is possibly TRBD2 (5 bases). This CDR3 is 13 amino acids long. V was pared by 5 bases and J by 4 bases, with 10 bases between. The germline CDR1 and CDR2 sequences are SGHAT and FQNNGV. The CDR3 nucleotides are TGTGCCAGCAGCCGGGGTAGGGCAGATACGCAGTATTTT. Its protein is CASSRGRADTQYF.

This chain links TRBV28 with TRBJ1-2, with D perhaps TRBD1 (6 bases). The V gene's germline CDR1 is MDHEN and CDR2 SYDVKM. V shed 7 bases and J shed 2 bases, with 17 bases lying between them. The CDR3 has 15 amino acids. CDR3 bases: TGTGCCAGCACCCCCGTCTGGACAGCGAACTATGGCTACACCTTC. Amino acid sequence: CASTPVWTANYGYTF.

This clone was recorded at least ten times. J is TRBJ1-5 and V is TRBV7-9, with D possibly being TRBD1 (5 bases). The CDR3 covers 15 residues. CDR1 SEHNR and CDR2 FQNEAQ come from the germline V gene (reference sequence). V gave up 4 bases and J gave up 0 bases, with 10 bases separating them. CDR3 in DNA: TGTGCCAGCAGCTCGACAGCGTATAGCAATCAGCCCCAGCATTTT. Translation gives CASSSTAYSNQPQHF.

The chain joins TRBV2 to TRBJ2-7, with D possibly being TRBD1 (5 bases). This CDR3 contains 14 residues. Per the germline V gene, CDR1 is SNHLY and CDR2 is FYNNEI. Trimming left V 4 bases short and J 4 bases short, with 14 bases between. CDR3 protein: CASSGGRVGYEQYF. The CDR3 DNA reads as TGTGCCAGCAGTGGGGGCAGGGTTGGGTACGAGCAGTACTTC.

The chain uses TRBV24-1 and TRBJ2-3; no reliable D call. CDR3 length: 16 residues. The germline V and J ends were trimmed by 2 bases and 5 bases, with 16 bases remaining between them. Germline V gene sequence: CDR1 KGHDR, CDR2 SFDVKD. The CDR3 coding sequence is TGTGCCACCAGTGATTCCTTTTCCCCAGAGGTAGATACGCAGTATTTT. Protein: CATSDSFSPEVDTQYF.

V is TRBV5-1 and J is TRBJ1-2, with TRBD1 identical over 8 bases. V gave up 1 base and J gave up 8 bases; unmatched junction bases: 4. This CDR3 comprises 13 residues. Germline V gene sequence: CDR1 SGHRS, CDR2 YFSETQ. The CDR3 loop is CASSLSGGTGYTF. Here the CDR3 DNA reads TGCGCCAGCAGCTTGTCAGGGGGCACAGGCTACACCTTC.

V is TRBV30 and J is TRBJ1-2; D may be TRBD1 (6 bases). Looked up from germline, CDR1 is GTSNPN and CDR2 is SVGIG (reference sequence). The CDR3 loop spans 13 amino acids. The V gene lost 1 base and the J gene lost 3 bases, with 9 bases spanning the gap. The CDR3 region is CAWSEDRDYGYTF. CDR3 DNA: TGTGCCTGGAGTGAGGACAGAGACTATGGCTACACCTTC. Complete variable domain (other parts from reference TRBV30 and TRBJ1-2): SQTIHQWPATLVQPVGSPLSLECTVEGTSNPNLYWYRQAAGRGLQLLFYSVGIGQISSEVPQNLSASRPQDRQFILSSKKLLLSDSGFYLCAWSEDRDYGYTFGSGTRLTVV.

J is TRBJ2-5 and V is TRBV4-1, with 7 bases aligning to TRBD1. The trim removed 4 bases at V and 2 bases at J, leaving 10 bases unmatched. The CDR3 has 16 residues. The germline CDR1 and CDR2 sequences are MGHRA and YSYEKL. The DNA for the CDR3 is TGCGCCAGCAGCCTGACGACAGGGAACCAACAAGAGACCCAGTACTTC. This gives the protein CASSLTTGNQQETQYF.

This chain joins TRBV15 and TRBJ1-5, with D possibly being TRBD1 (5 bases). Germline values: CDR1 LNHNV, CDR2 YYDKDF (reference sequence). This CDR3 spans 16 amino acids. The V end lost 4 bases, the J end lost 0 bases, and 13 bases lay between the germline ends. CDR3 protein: CATSKQLTDSNQPQHF. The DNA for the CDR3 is TGTGCCACCAGCAAACAGCTGACAGATAGCAATCAGCCCCAGCATTTT.

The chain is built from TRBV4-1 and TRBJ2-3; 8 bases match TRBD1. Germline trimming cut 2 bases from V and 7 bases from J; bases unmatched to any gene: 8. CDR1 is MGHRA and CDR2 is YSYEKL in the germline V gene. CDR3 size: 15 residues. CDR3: CASSQPDREVNTQYF. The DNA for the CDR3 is TGCGCCAGCAGCCAACCGGACAGGGAGGTAAATACGCAGTATTTT.

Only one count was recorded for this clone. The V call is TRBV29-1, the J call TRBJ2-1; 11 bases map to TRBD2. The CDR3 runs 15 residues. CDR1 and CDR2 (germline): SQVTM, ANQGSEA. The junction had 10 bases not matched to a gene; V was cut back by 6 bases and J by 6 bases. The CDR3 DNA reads TGCAGCGTAAGGTCTTCAGGGACTAGCGGCAATGAGCAGTTCTTC. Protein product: CSVRSSGTSGNEQFF.

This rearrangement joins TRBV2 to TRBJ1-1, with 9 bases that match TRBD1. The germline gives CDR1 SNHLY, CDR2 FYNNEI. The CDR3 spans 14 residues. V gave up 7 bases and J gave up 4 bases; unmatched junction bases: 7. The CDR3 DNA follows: TGTGCCAGCATCAAGGGACAGGGAGTCACTGAAGCTTTCTTT. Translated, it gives CASIKGQGVTEAFF. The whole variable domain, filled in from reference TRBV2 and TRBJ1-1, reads EPEVTQTPSHQVTQMGQEVILRCVPISNHLYFYWYRQILGQKVEFLVSFYNNEISEKSEIFDDQFSVERPDGSNFTLKIRSTKLEDSAMYFCASIKGQGVTEAFFGQGTRLTVV.

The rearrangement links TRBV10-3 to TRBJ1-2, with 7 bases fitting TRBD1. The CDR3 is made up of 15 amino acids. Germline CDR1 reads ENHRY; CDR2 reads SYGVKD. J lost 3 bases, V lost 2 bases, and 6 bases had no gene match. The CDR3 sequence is CAISEPTTGDYGYTF. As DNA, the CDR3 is TGTGCCATCAGTGAGCCTACCACAGGGGACTATGGCTACACCTTC.

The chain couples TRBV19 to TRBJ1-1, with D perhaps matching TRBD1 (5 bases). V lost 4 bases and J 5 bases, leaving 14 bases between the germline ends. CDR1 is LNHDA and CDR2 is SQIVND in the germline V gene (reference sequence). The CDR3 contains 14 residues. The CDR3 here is CASSNRQRGTEAFF. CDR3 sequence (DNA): TGTGCCAGTAGTAATCGACAGAGAGGTACTGAAGCTTTCTTT.

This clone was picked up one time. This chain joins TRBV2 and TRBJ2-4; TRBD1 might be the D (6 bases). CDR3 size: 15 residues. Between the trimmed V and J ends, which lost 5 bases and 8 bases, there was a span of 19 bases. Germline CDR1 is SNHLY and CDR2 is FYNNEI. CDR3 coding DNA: TGTGCCAGCAGTTACAGGGCAGGGGCTTACGACATTCAGTACTTC. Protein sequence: CASSYRAGAYDIQYF.

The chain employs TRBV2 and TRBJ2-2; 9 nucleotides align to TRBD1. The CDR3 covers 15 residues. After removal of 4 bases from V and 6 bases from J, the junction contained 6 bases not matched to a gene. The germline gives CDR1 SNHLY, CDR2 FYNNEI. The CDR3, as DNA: TGTGCCAGCAGTGGCGCCCGGACAGGGGCCGGGGAGCTGTTTTTT. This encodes CASSGARTGAGELFF.

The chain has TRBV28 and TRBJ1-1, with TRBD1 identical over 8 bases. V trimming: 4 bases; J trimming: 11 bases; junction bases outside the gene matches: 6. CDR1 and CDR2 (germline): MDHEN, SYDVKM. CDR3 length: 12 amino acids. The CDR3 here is CASSSGQGAAFF. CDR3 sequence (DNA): TGTGCCAGCAGTTCCGGACAGGGTGCGGCTTTCTTT. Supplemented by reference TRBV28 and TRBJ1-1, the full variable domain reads DVKVTQSSRYLVKRTGEKVFLECVQDMDHENMFWYRQDPGLGLRLIYFSYDVKMKEKGDIPEGYSVSREKKERFSLILESASTNQTSMYLCASSSGQGAAFFGQGTRLTVV.

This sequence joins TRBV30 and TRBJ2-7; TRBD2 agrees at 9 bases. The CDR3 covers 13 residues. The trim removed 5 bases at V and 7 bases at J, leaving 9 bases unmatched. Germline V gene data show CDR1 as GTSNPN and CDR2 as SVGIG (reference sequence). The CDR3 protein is CAWSPGTSYEQYF. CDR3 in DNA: TGTGCCTGGTCCCCTGGGACTAGCTATGAGCAGTACTTC.

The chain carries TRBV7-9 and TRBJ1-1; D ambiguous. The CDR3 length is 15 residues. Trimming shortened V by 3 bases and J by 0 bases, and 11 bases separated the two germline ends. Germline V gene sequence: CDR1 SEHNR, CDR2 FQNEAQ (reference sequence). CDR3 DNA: TGTGCCAGCAGCTTCCTCGGACTGCTGAACACTGAAGCTTTCTTT. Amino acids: CASSFLGLLNTEAFF.

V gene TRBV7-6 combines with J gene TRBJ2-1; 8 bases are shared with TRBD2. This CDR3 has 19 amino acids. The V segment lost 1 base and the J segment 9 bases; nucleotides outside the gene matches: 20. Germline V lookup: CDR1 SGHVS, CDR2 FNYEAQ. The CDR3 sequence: CASSLDSEWGTSRPSEQFF. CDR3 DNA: TGTGCCAGCAGCTTAGATTCAGAGTGGGGGACTAGTCGGCCGAGTGAGCAGTTCTTC.

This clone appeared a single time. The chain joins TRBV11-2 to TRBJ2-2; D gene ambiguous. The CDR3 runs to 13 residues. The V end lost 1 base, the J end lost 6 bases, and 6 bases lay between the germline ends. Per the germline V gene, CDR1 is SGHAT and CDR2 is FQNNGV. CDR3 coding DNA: TGTGCCAGCAGCTTAGTTTCGTCCGGGGAGCTGTTTTTT. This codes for CASSLVSSGELFF.

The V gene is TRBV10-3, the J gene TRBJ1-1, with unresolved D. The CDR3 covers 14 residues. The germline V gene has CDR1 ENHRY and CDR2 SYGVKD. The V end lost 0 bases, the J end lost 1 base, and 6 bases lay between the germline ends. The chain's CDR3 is CAISESGWNTEAFF. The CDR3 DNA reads TGTGCCATCAGTGAGTCGGGCTGGAACACTGAAGCTTTCTTT.

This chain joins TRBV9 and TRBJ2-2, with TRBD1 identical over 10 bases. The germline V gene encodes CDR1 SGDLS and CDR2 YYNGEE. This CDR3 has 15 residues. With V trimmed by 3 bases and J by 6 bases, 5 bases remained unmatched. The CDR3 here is CASSADRGRSGELFF. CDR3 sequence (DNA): TGTGCCAGCAGCGCTGACAGGGGGCGTTCCGGGGAGCTGTTTTTT.